This TCR beta chain was obtained from a study of OX40 agonist ivuxolimab in advanced cancers. This CDR3 spans 14 amino acids. V shed 2 bases and J shed 6 bases, with 12 bases lying between them. Germline loops: CDR1 SGHTA, CDR2 FQGNSA. Data came from immunoSEQ multiplex PCR; TCRdb stores just in-frame clones and leaves some out. The profile shows 65,000 to 85,000 clones, over 70% of them singletons. The sample here was CD4+ or CD8+ T cells sorted from blood, taken in a trial of the OX40 agonist ivuxolimab. The V call is TRBV7-2, the J call TRBJ2-3, with D hard to call. The origin of this receptor is an adult with an advanced solid tumor such as melanoma, head and neck, liver or kidney cancer. CDR3 loop: CASSLNGFSDTQYF. CDR3 DNA: TGTGCCAGCAGCTTAAACGGGTTCTCTGATACGCAGTATTTT.